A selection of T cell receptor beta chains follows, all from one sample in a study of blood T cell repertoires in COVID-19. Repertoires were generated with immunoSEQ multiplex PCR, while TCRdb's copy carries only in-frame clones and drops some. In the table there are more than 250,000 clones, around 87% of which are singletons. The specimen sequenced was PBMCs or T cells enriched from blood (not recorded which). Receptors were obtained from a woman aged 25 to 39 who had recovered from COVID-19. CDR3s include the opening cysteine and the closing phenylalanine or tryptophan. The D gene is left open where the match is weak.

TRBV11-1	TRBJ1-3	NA	CASHGQNAGNTIYF	TGTGCCAGCCATGGACAGAACGCTGGAAACACCATATATTTT
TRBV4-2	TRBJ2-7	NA	CASSQDWRRAIPYEQYF	TGTGCCAGCAGCCAAGATTGGAGGAGGGCGATTCCCTACGAGCAGTACTTC
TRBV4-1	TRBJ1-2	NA	CASSQVGGLGSNYGYTF	TGCGCCAGCAGCCAAGTGGGAGGGCTCGGCTCAAACTATGGCTACACCTTC
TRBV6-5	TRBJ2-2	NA	CASNAPVRTGELFF	TGTGCCAGCAATGCCCCAGTTCGCACCGGGGAGCTGTTTTTT
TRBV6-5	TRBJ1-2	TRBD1	CASSFRDRGRGYTF	TGTGCCAGCAGTTTCAGGGACAGGGGACGTGGCTACACCTTC
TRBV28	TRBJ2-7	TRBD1	CASSWTGIEQYF	TGTGCCAGCAGTTGGACAGGGATCGAGCAGTACTTC
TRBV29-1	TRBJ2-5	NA	CSVVQYQETQYF	TGCAGCGTTGTCCAGTACCAAGAGACCCAGTACTTC
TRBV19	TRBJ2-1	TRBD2	CASSMATSGGPYNEQFF	TGTGCCAGTAGTATGGCGACTAGCGGGGGCCCCTACAATGAGCAGTTCTTC
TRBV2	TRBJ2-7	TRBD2	CASSDALAGASYEQYF	TGTGCCAGCAGTGACGCCCTAGCGGGTGCCTCCTACGAGCAGTACTTC
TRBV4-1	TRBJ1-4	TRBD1	CASSQQDRGVSNEKLFF	TGCGCCAGCAGCCAACAGGACAGGGGGGTTAGTAATGAAAAACTGTTTTTT